This paragraph reports one T cell receptor beta chain. The data derive from a study of shared clonotypes between healthy human individuals. The assay was immunoSEQ multiplex PCR, and TCRdb's table has in-frame clones only and misses some. Of more than 150,000 clones listed, around 63% are singletons. J was trimmed by 10 bases and V by 4 bases; bases with no gene match: 13. Germline-derived CDR1 and CDR2 are ENHRY and SYGVKD. The CDR3 is 16 residues long. The sequence was collected from a man aged 30-40 years in good health. The rearrangement uses TRBV10-3 and TRBJ2-2; TRBD1 matches 9 bases. The sequenced material came from memory CD4+ T cells sorted from blood. Subset reported: CD45RA-negative fraction. CDR3 sequence reads: CAISGVLGQGREELFF. DNA for the CDR3: TGTGCCATCAGTGGCGTGCTGGGACAGGGAAGGGAGGAGCTGTTTTTT.